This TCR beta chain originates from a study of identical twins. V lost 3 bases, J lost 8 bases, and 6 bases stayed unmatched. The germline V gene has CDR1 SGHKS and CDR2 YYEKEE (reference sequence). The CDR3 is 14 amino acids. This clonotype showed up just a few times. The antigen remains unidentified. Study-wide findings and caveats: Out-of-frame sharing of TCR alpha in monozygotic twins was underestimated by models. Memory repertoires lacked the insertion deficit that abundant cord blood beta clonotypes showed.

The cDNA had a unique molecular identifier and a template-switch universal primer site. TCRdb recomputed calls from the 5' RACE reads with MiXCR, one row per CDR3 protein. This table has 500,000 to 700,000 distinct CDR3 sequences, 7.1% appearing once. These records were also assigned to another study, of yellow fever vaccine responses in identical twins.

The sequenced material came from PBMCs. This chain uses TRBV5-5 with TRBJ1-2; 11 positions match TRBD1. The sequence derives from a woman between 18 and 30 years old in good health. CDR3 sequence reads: CASSWDRGLTGYTF. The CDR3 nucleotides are TGTGCCAGCAGCTGGGACAGGGGGTTAACGGGCTACACCTTC.